Shown below are 7 T cell receptor beta chains from a single sample sequenced in a study of technical replicates of blood from a few donors. Sequencing was performed with immunoSEQ multiplex PCR; in TCRdb, only in-frame clones are kept and a portion is missing. Here the sample spans about 70,000 clones, roughly 94% being singletons. The source material was T cells isolated from PBMCs. The receptors were gathered from a human donor in good health.

V usage is TRBV29-1 and J usage is TRBJ2-2, with 9 bases fitting TRBD1. The CDR3 totals 14 residues. The germline CDR1 and CDR2 sequences are SQVTM and ANQGSEA. V shed 6 bases, J shed 1 base, and the junction held 3 bases outside the gene matches. CDR3 in DNA: TGCAGCGTCCCGGGACAGGGGAACACCGGGGAGCTGTTTTTT. Translating it yields CSVPGQGNTGELFF.

The chain links TRBV6-1 to TRBJ2-7, with 10 bases lining up with TRBD1. The V segment lost 9 bases and the J segment 4 bases; nucleotides outside the gene matches: 12. Germline V lookup: CDR1 MNHNS, CDR2 SASEGT. The CDR3 covers 15 residues. The CDR3 region has the DNA TGTGCCAGTAAGACCTCGGGACAGGGGATGTACGAGCAGTACTTC. Translation gives CASKTSGQGMYEQYF.

The chain carries TRBV7-9 and TRBJ1-2; 7 bases align to TRBD1. Germline loops: CDR1 SEHNR, CDR2 FQNEAQ (reference sequence). V dropped 3 bases and J dropped 6; count of bases not matched to a gene: 10. The CDR3 is 15 residues long. This chain's CDR3 is CASSLGPLQGHGYTF. Written as DNA, the CDR3 is TGTGCCAGCAGCTTGGGTCCTTTACAGGGGCATGGCTACACCTTC.

The chain has TRBV6-1 and TRBJ2-6; 7 positions match TRBD1. V lost 3 bases to trimming and J lost 0 bases; unmatched junction nucleotides: 11. Germline V gives CDR1 MNHNS, CDR2 SASEGT. This CDR3 is built from 19 residues. The CDR3 nucleotides are TGTGCCAGCAGTGATGACAGGGAACAACCTTTCTCTGGGGCCAACGTCCTGACTTTC. This sequence encodes CASSDDREQPFSGANVLTF.

V and J are TRBV7-2 and TRBJ2-1, with TRBD2 identical over 11 bases. The CDR3 is made up of 15 amino acids. The germline gives CDR1 SGHTA, CDR2 FQGNSA. Germline trimming cut 7 bases from V and 4 bases from J; bases unmatched to any gene: 6. The CDR3 bases are TGTGCCAGCACTGTGACTAGCGGGGCTTACAATGAGCAGTTCTTC. This translates into CASTVTSGAYNEQFF.

The chain links TRBV13 to TRBJ1-2; possible D gene TRBD1, 5 bases. This CDR3 is built from 13 residues. Germline V gene data show CDR1 as PRHDT and CDR2 as FYEKMQ (reference sequence). The V end lost 7 bases, the J end lost 2 bases, and 11 bases lay between the germline ends. The CDR3 nucleotides read TGTGCCAGCATGGTGGGGGGGAACTATGGCTACACCTTC. Translating gives CASMVGGNYGYTF.

This chain uses TRBV6-5 with TRBJ2-7; 8 bases are a match to TRBD1. Germline V CDR1 and CDR2: MNHEY, SVGAGI. The CDR3 length is 13 residues. With 2 bases clipped from V and 9 bases from J, the junction kept 6 bases outside the gene matches. CDR3 residues: CASSYGRGQGQYF. DNA for the CDR3: TGTGCCAGCAGTTACGGCAGGGGGCAAGGGCAGTACTTC.